This TCR beta chain was retrieved from a study of response to subunit inactivated influenza vaccine. On this clonotype: Its antigen is not identified.

Study results and caveats: Authors suggested that a seasonal influenza vaccination recruits few new T cells each time.

TCRdb itself ran the RT-PCR reads through MiXCR, one entry per CDR3 protein. The sample carries some 480,000 distinct CDR3 sequences, around 9.9% recorded once. This CDR3 is built from 15 residues. Trimming shortened V by 6 bases and J by 0 bases, and 15 bases separated the two germline ends. The V gene is TRBV12-3 or TRBV12-4, the J gene TRBJ2-7, with D tentatively TRBD2 (6 bases). The input for sequencing was PBMCs from blood, taken about 40 days after vaccination. The receptor's source is a man aged 45-65 years who received an inactivated influenza vaccine. The CDR3: CASSPNLAISYEQYF. The CDR3 DNA reads as TGTGCCAGCAGCCCTAATCTAGCGATCTCCTACGAGCAGTACTTC.